This T cell receptor beta chain is drawn from a study of response to subunit inactivated influenza vaccine. In this sample, this clonotype turned up many times. Per germline, CDR1 SNHLY and CDR2 FYNNEI. This CDR3 is built from 15 residues. The germline V and J ends were trimmed by 3 bases and 1 base, with 13 bases remaining between them. TCRdb reanalysed the RT-PCR reads using MiXCR and keeps one entry per CDR3 protein. This sample has under 200,000 distinct CDR3 sequences, with roughly a tenth found just once. The sequence came from a man aged 50 or older who received an inactivated influenza vaccine. This material consisted of non-naive T cells sorted from PBMCs, taken 45 days after vaccination. The rearrangement joins TRBV2 to TRBJ2-7, with D tentatively TRBD2 (5 bases). As DNA, the CDR3 is TGTGCCAGCAGTGACGGCGGACTCCTGTCCTACGAGCAGTACTTC. Translation gives CASSDGGLLSYEQYF.